This T cell receptor beta chain was observed in a study of shared clonotypes between healthy human individuals. TCRdb's copy holds only in-frame clones and misses some; the assay was immunoSEQ multiplex PCR. The sample yields some 2,100,000 clones, roughly 95% seen once. The CDR3 loop spans 14 amino acids. The germline CDR1 and CDR2 sequences are MDHEN and SYDVKM. Between the trimmed V and J ends, which lost 6 bases and 0 bases, there was a span of 11 bases. This rearrangement joins TRBV28 to TRBJ1-1; D gene ambiguous. Sequencing was done on a sample of naive CD4+ T cells sorted from blood. Noted subset: CD45RA+ positively selected. The origin of this receptor is a man aged 18 to 29 in good health. For the CDR3, the DNA is TGTGCCAGCAGACTGGGTCAGATGAACACTGAAGCTTTCTTT. The encoded protein is CASRLGQMNTEAFF.